Following are 23 T cell receptor beta chains from one sample sequenced in a study of CD8+ T cells in alopecia areata. The treatment was: oral pan-JAK inhibitor, 5-10 mg twice daily. Isolated RNA was reverse transcribed into cDNA used as the sequencing template. Sequenced by immunoSEQ multiplex PCR; TCRdb stores in-frame clones only, minus some. The sample shows roughly 200,000 clones, 45% to 65% of them seen only once. Sequenced here: CD4+ T cells sorted from blood, sampled at week 4, from a patient treated with tofacitinib. These receptor sequences come from a human donor with alopecia areata.

This clone was counted only a few times. This rearrangement joins TRBV28 to TRBJ2-3; 8 nucleotides match TRBD1. This CDR3 spans 14 amino acids. Germline values: CDR1 MDHEN, CDR2 SYDVKM. V lost 4 bases to trimming and J lost 4 bases; unmatched junction nucleotides: 4. Here the CDR3 DNA reads TGTGCCAGCAGTTCCCCAGGGGGCCCAGATACGCAGTATTTT. It is translated as CASSSPGGPDTQYF.

The chain employs TRBV28 and TRBJ2-7; perhaps D is TRBD1 or TRBD2 (5 bases each). This CDR3 region has 14 residues. V dropped 4 bases and J dropped 0 bases, with 10 bases sitting between them. Germline-derived CDR1 and CDR2 are MDHEN and SYDVKM. This chain's CDR3 is CASSSSGSSYEQYF. CDR3 nucleotides: TGTGCCAGCAGTTCTTCAGGGAGCTCCTACGAGCAGTACTTC.

This chain links TRBV28 with TRBJ2-6; D uncertain. Trimming took 5 bases from V and 3 from J, leaving 11 bases between them. The length of the CDR3 is 15 residues. Germline values: CDR1 MDHEN, CDR2 SYDVKM. CDR3 in amino acids: CASSGNMGGANVLTF. The CDR3 DNA sequence: TGTGCCAGCAGTGGCAACATGGGTGGGGCCAACGTCCTGACTTTC.

In this sample, this clone turned up a few times. The DNA of the CDR3 is TGTGCCAGTAGGCCACTAGCGGGCCAAGAGACCCAGTACTTC. It codes for CASRPLAGQETQYF. This chain links TRBV19 with TRBJ2-5; 9 bases line up with TRBD2. V shed 6 bases, J shed 1 base, and the junction held 3 bases outside the gene matches. Germline CDR1 reads LNHDA; CDR2 reads SQIVND (reference sequence). This CDR3 spans 14 amino acids. The variable domain in full, completed from reference TRBV19 and TRBJ2-5, reads DGGITQSPKYLFRKEGQNVTLSCEQNLNHDAMYWYRQDPGQGLRLIYYSQIVNDFQKGDIAEGYSVSREKKESFPLTVTSAQKNPTAFYLCASRPLAGQETQYFGPGTRLLVL.

The rearrangement links TRBV7-8 to TRBJ2-3; a possible D gene is TRBD2 (5 bases). CDR3 length: 17 amino acids. The germline V gene encodes CDR1 SGHVS and CDR2 FQNEAQ. Between the trimmed V and J ends, which lost 0 bases and 1 base, there was a span of 14 bases. The CDR3 region is CASSLARVAMRTDTQYF. DNA for the CDR3: TGTGCCAGCAGCTTAGCGCGGGTGGCGATGCGCACAGATACGCAGTATTTT.

The rearrangement links TRBV6-6 to TRBJ2-7; D perhaps matches TRBD1 (6 bases). The V end lost 4 bases, the J end lost 0 bases, and 10 bases lay between the germline ends. The CDR3 totals 14 residues. CDR1 and CDR2 (germline): MNHNY, SVGAGI (reference sequence). This CDR3 reads CASSSTGHSYEQYF. CDR3 DNA: TGTGCCAGCAGTTCAACGGGACACTCCTACGAGCAGTACTTC.

CDR3 residues: CASRSREASTDTQYF. The CDR3 nucleotides read TGTGCCAGCAGGTCACGGGAGGCTAGCACAGATACGCAGTATTTT. The chain uses TRBV2 and TRBJ2-3, with 7 bases that match TRBD2. CDR1 and CDR2 (germline): SNHLY, FYNNEI. Unmatched junction bases numbered 6, after V lost 6 bases and J lost 0 bases. The CDR3 sequence is 15 residues long.

This clone was picked up a small number of times. The genes are TRBV29-1 and TRBJ2-5; D is unclear. Trimming took off 5 bases at V and 3 bases at J, with 10 bases between the two ends. Germline lookup yields CDR1 SQVTM and CDR2 ANQGSEA. This CDR3 is 12 amino acids long. As DNA, the CDR3 is TGCAGCGTTTCGGACCGCAAAGAGACCCAGTACTTC. Translation gives CSVSDRKETQYF.

This clone came up a few times. This sequence joins TRBV6-1 and TRBJ2-2; D call uncertain. Trimming took off 4 bases at V and 4 bases at J, with 10 bases between the two ends. Germline V gene data show CDR1 as MNHNS and CDR2 as SASEGT. The CDR3 has 14 amino acids. This CDR3 is CASSVLHSTGELFF. DNA of the CDR3: TGTGCCAGCAGTGTTTTGCACTCCACCGGGGAGCTGTTTTTT.

The chain is built from TRBV7-8 and TRBJ2-5; 9 bases align to TRBD1. This CDR3 is 16 amino acids long. Germline V gene data show CDR1 as SGHVS and CDR2 as FQNEAQ. The ends lost 1 base at V and 4 bases at J; junction bases unmatched: 7. CDR3 sequence (DNA): TGTGCCAGCAGCTTAGTTACAGGGGGCGTAGGAGAGACCCAGTACTTC. As protein: CASSLVTGGVGETQYF.

This sequence joins TRBV7-2 and TRBJ1-2, with D hard to call. In germline, CDR1 is SGHTA, CDR2 FQGNSA. The CDR3 consists of 13 residues. Between the trimmed V and J ends, which lost 6 bases and 8 bases, there was a span of 16 bases. This CDR3 reads CASRLYTYGGYTF. CDR3 nucleotides: TGTGCCAGCAGACTCTATACTTATGGGGGCTACACCTTC.

The chain recombines TRBV7-2 with TRBJ2-5, with D perhaps matching TRBD1 (8 bases). The V end was cut by 5 bases, the J end by 7 bases, with 17 bases between. The CDR3 is 14 residues long. Germline CDR1 SGHTA, CDR2 FQGNSA. CDR3 in DNA: TGTGCCAGCAGCACTCAACAGGGGGAGGGGACCCAGTACTTC. The encoded protein is CASSTQQGEGTQYF.

The V and J genes are TRBV6-5 and TRBJ2-7; no clear D. The CDR3 consists of 12 residues. Germline CDR1 and CDR2: MNHEY and SVGAGI. V shed 5 bases and J shed 8 bases, with 13 bases lying between them. CDR3 sequence (DNA): TGTGCCAGCAGTGTGGTGTCAGGCCAGCAGTACTTC. Protein sequence: CASSVVSGQQYF.

J is TRBJ2-7 and V is TRBV6-1, with D possibly being TRBD2 (5 bases). The CDR3 spans 13 residues. Germline V gene data show CDR1 as MNHNS and CDR2 as SASEGT. V was clipped by 2 bases and J by 4 bases, with 9 bases between them. The chain's CDR3 is CASSEMGRYEQYF. The DNA for the CDR3 is TGTGCCAGCAGTGAAATGGGGAGATACGAGCAGTACTTC.

Here the CDR3 reads CASHGRALDTEAFF. CDR3 DNA: TGTGCCAGCCATGGCAGGGCCTTAGACACTGAAGCTTTCTTT. This chain joins TRBV7-9 and TRBJ1-1, with D possibly matching TRBD1 (5 bases). This CDR3 has 14 amino acids. V was clipped by 8 bases and J by 3 bases, with 16 bases between them. The germline CDR1 and CDR2 sequences are SEHNR and FQNEAQ (reference sequence). The full variable domain, in which reference TRBV7-9 and TRBJ1-1 provide the parts outside the CDR3, is DTGVSQNPRHKITKRGQNVTFRCDPISEHNRLYWYRQTLGQGPEFLTYFQNEAQLEKSRLLSDRFSAERPKGSFSTLEIQRTEQGDSAMYLCASHGRALDTEAFFGQGTRLTVV.

The table lists this clone with a few counts. The V gene is TRBV14, the J gene TRBJ2-7, with D perhaps TRBD1 (5 bases). The germline CDR1 and CDR2 sequences are SGHDN and FVKESK. CDR3 size: 14 residues. V shed 1 base and J shed 2 bases, with 9 bases lying between them. The CDR3 spells CASSQGGNPYEQYF. The CDR3 region has the DNA TGTGCCAGCAGCCAAGGGGGCAACCCCTACGAGCAGTACTTC.

This sequence joins TRBV30 and TRBJ2-7, with 7 bases that match TRBD1. Germline V gives CDR1 GTSNPN, CDR2 SVGIG (reference sequence). V gave up 1 base and J gave up 0 bases; unmatched junction bases: 3. The CDR3 is 14 amino acids. The CDR3 sequence is CAWSGQGYSYEQYF. CDR3 DNA sequence: TGTGCCTGGAGTGGACAGGGCTACTCCTACGAGCAGTACTTC.

The chain employs TRBV7-9 and TRBJ2-2, with D perhaps assigned TRBD1 or TRBD2 (7 bases each). The germline V and J ends were trimmed by 5 bases and 4 bases, with 17 bases remaining between them. This CDR3 comprises 16 residues. Germline V lookup: CDR1 SEHNR, CDR2 FQNEAQ (reference sequence). This chain's CDR3 is CASSRPTGRVTGELFF. For the CDR3, the DNA is TGTGCCAGCAGCCGACCGACAGGGAGGGTCACCGGGGAGCTGTTTTTT.

The chain combines TRBV29-1 with TRBJ2-7, with D perhaps given as TRBD1 or TRBD2 (5 bases each). Trimming shortened V by 3 bases and J by 2 bases, and 20 bases separated the two germline ends. The CDR3 is 16 amino acids. Germline CDR1 SQVTM, CDR2 ANQGSEA. DNA of the CDR3: TGCAGCGTTGAGGGCCAGGGACGCTCAGGGACCTACGAGCAGTACTTC. It encodes CSVEGQGRSGTYEQYF.

This clone was seen once. This chain uses TRBV27 with TRBJ1-2; TRBD1 is a possible D gene (5 bases). This CDR3 has 15 residues. Germline values: CDR1 MNHEY, CDR2 SMNVEV (reference sequence). Trimming stripped 3 bases from V and 9 bases from J, with 20 bases between. CDR3 loop: CASSFRGEDGGSYTF. For the CDR3, the DNA is TGTGCCAGCAGTTTCCGAGGGGAGGACGGTGGGAGCTACACCTTC.

This clone appeared a few times. The rearrangement uses TRBV4-1 and TRBJ2-1, with 10 bases fitting TRBD2. Unmatched junction bases numbered 16, after V lost 4 bases and J lost 10 bases. This CDR3 region has 17 residues. Germline CDR1 reads MGHRA; CDR2 reads YSYEKL. The CDR3 nucleotides are TGCGCCAGCAGCCGATCACCTAGCGGGGGTCTCCCACGGGAGCAGTTCTTC. Protein sequence: CASSRSPSGGLPREQFF.

This chain joins TRBV29-1 and TRBJ2-7; D possibly corresponds to TRBD1 (6 bases). Germline loops: CDR1 SQVTM, CDR2 ANQGSEA. The V gene lost 1 base and the J gene lost 5 bases, with 15 bases spanning the gap. CDR3 size: 14 residues. Written as DNA, the CDR3 is TGCAGCGTTGAAGGGGGGCGAGGTACCGACGAGCAGTACTTC. It is translated as CSVEGGRGTDEQYF.

In this sample, this clone turned up once. Written as DNA, the CDR3 is TGTGCCAGCGGGAACGCTTTGGGAGTACCCTACGAGCAGTACTTC. It yields the protein CASGNALGVPYEQYF. The V and J genes are TRBV25-1 and TRBJ2-7, with D possibly being TRBD2 (5 bases). The CDR3 is 15 amino acids. The V end was cut by 8 bases, the J end by 2 bases, with 19 bases between. Germline V gene sequence: CDR1 MGHDK, CDR2 SYGVNS.